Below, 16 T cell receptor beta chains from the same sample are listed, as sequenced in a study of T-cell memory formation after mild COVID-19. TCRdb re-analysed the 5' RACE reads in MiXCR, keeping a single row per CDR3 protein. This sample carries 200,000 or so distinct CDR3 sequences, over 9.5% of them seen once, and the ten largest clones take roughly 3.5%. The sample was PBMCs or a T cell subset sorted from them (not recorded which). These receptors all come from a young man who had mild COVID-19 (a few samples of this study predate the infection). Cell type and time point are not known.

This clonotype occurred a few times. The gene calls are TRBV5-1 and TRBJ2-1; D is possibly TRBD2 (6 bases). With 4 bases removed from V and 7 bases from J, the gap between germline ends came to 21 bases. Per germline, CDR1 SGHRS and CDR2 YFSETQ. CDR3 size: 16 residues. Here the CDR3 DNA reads TGCGCCAGCAGCCCTGGAGGCGGGGACTGGACGAATGAGCAGTTCTTC. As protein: CASSPGGGDWTNEQFF.

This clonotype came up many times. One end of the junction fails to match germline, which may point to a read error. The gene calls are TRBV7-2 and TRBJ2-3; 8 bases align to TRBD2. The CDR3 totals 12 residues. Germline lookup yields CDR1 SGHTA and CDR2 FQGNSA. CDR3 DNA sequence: TGTGCCAGCAGCGTAGCGGGGGATACGCAGTATTTT. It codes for CASSVAGDTQYF.

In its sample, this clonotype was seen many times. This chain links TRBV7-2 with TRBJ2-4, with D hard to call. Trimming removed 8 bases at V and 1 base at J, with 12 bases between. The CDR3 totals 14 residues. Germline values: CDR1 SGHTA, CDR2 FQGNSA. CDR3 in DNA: TGTGCCAGCGCACCATCGGCGGCCAAAAACATTCAGTACTTC. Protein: CASAPSAAKNIQYF.

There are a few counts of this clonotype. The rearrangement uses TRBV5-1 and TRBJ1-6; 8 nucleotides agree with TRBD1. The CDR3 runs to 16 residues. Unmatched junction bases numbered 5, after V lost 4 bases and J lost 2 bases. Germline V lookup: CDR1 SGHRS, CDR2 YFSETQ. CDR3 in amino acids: CASSQTGDTYNSPLHF. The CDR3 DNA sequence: TGCGCCAGCAGCCAGACAGGGGACACCTATAATTCACCCCTCCACTTT.

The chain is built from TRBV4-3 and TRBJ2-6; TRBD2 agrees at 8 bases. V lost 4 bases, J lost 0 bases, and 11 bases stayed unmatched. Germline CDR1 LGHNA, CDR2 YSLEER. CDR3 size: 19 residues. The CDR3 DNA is TGCGCCAGCAGCCCCAGGGTAGCGGGGTGGATCTCTGGGGCCAACGTCCTGACTTTC. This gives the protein CASSPRVAGWISGANVLTF.

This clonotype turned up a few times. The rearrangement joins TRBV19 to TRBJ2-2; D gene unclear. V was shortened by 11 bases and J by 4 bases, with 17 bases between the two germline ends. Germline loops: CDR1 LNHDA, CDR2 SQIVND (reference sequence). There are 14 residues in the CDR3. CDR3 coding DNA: TGTGCCGGCTCGACCTCTTGGGGCACCGGGGAGCTGTTTTTT. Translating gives CAGSTSWGTGELFF.

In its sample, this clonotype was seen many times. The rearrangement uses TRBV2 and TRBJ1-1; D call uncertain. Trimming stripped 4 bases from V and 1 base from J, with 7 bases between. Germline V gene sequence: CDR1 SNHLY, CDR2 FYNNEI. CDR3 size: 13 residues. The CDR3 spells CASSGEGNTEAFF. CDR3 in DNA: TGTGCCAGCAGTGGGGAGGGGAACACTGAAGCTTTCTTT.

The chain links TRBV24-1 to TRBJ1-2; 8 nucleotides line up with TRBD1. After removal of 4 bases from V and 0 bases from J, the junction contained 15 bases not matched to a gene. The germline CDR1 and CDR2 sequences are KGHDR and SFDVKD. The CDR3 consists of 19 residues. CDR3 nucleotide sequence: TGTGCCACCAGTGACCCAGAGACAGGGGAAAAACCAGCTAACTATGGCTACACCTTC. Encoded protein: CATSDPETGEKPANYGYTF.

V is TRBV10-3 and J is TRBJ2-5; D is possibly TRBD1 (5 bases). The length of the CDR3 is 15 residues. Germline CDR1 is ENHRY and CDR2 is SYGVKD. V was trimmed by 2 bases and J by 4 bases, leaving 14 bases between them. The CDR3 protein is CAISENQGQGETQYF. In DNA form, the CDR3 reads TGTGCCATCAGTGAGAATCAGGGCCAAGGAGAGACCCAGTACTTC.

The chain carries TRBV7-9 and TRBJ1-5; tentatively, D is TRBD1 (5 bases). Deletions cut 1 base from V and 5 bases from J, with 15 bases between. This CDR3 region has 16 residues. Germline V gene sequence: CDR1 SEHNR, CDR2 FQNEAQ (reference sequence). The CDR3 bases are TGTGCCAGCAGCTTAGTGGCGGGGGGGGTCCATCAGCCCCAGCATTTT. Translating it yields CASSLVAGGVHQPQHF.

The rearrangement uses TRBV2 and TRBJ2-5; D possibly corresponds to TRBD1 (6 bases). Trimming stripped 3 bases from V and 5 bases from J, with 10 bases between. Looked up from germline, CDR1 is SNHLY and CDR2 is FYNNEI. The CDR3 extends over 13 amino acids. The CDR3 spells CASSDRGQETQYF. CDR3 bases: TGTGCCAGCAGTGACAGGGGCCAGGAGACCCAGTACTTC.

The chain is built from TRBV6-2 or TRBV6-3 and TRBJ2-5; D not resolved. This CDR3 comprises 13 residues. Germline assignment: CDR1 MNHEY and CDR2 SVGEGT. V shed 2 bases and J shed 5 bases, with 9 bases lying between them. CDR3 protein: CASSYGILETQYF. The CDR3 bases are TGTGCCAGCAGTTACGGGATTCTGGAGACCCAGTACTTC.

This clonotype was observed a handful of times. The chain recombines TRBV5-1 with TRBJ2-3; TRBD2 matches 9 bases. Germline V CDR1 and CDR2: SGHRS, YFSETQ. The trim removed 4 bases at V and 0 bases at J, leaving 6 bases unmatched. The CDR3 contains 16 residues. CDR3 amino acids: CASSAGTSTSTDTQYF. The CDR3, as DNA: TGCGCCAGCAGCGCGGGGACTAGCACTAGCACAGATACGCAGTATTTT.

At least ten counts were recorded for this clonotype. CDR3 in DNA: TGCAGCGTACACACAGGGGGCCCCCAGCAGTTCTTC. Translating it yields CSVHTGGPQQFF. The chain uses TRBV29-1 and TRBJ2-1; 9 bases are a match to TRBD1. Trimming removed 6 bases from V and 11 bases from J; junction bases left unmatched: 8. This CDR3 contains 12 residues. Germline V gene lookup returns CDR1 SQVTM and CDR2 ANQGSEA.

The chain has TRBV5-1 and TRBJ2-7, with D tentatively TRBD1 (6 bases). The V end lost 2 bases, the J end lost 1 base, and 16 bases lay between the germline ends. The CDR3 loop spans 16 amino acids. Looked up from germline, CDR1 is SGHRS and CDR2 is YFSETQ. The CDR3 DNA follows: TGCGCCAGCAGCTTATCTGGGGGCGGACATTCCTACGAGCAGTACTTC. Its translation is CASSLSGGGHSYEQYF. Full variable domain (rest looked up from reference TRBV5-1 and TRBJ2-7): KAGVTQTPRYLIKTRGQQVTLSCSPISGHRSVSWYQQTPGQGLQFLFEYFSETQRNKGNFPGRFSGRQFSNSRSEMNVSTLELGDSALYLCASSLSGGGHSYEQYFGPGTRLTVT.

The CDR3 DNA follows: TGTGCCAGCAGTGCCCGGACAGGGGGGCGCGATGGCTACACCTTC. It specifies CASSARTGGRDGYTF. The chain carries TRBV6-4 and TRBJ1-2; the match to TRBD1 covers 10 bases. The CDR3 sequence is 15 residues long. Losses at the gene ends were 4 bases for V and 6 bases for J; bases not matched to a gene: 8. CDR1 MRHNA and CDR2 SNTAGT come from the germline V gene.